The 25 T cell receptor beta chains reported below all come from one sample, sequenced in a study of T-cell reconstitution after alpha-beta-depleted transplantation in children. Unique molecular identifiers were used to barcode this TCRbeta library. TCRdb independently ran MiXCR on the PCR reads; one entry per CDR3 protein. The profile covers some 450,000 distinct CDR3 sequences, with 43% appearing a single time and roughly 27% taken by the ten largest. This material consisted of PBMCs, taken before TCRalphabeta/CD19-depleted stem cell transplant. Receptors were obtained from a girl aged 2-9 years with aplastic anemia, due to receive a stem cell transplant.

In this sample, this clonotype turned up a few times. This chain links TRBV10-2 with TRBJ2-7; TRBD2 matches 8 bases. This CDR3 has 15 amino acids. Looked up from germline, CDR1 is WSHSY and CDR2 is SAAADI. V gave up 8 bases and J gave up 5 bases; unmatched junction bases: 14. Here the CDR3 reads CASDSSVAGTDEQYF. In DNA form, the CDR3 reads TGCGCCAGCGACTCGTCGGTAGCGGGAACCGACGAGCAGTACTTC.

Only one count was recorded for this clonotype. The chain is built from TRBV11-2 and TRBJ1-1; D unresolved. The germline CDR1 and CDR2 sequences are SGHAT and FQNNGV. V was cut by 5 bases and J by 0 bases, with 13 bases left in between. The CDR3 loop spans 15 amino acids. In DNA form, the CDR3 reads TGTGCCAGCAGCCGATCGGGCGTCATGAACACTGAAGCTTTCTTT. Translation gives CASSRSGVMNTEAFF. The whole variable domain, filled in from reference TRBV11-2 and TRBJ1-1, reads EAGVAQSPRYKIIEKRQSVAFWCNPISGHATLYWYQQILGQGPKLLIQFQNNGVVDDSQLPKDRFSAERLKGVDSTLKIQPAKLEDSAVYLCASSRSGVMNTEAFFGQGTRLTVV.

J is TRBJ1-5 and V is TRBV6-2 or TRBV6-3; no firm D call. The germline CDR1 and CDR2 sequences are MNHEY and SVGEGT. Trimming took 5 bases from V and 2 from J, leaving 16 bases between them. The CDR3 consists of 16 residues. Here the CDR3 reads CASSDLQSPRNQPQHF. CDR3 bases: TGTGCCAGCAGTGATCTTCAGTCACCCCGCAATCAGCCCCAGCATTTT.

In this sample, this clonotype turned up many times. The rearrangement uses TRBV20-1 and TRBJ2-1; the match to TRBD2 covers 11 bases. Germline V gene lookup returns CDR1 DFQATT and CDR2 SNEGSKA (reference sequence). After removal of 0 bases from V and 12 bases from J, the junction contained 10 bases not matched to a gene. This CDR3 comprises 15 residues. CDR3 in amino acids: CSAREPSGRSVLQFF. The DNA for the CDR3 is TGCAGTGCTAGAGAACCTAGCGGGAGGAGTGTCTTGCAGTTCTTC.

This clonotype came up once. The chain's CDR3 is CASREVKNGANVLTF. The CDR3 coding sequence is TGCGCCAGCAGGGAGGTTAAAAATGGGGCCAACGTCCTGACTTTC. The chain recombines TRBV10-2 with TRBJ2-6, with D possibly being TRBD2 (5 bases). This CDR3 contains 15 residues. Trimming removed 6 bases at V and 3 bases at J, with 12 bases between. Germline assignment: CDR1 WSHSY and CDR2 SAAADI.

Many counts were recorded for this clonotype. V gene TRBV24-1 combines with J gene TRBJ2-5; D call uncertain. Trimming cost V 2 bases and J 2 bases, with 5 bases left between them. The CDR3 has 13 residues. In germline, CDR1 is KGHDR, CDR2 SFDVKD. CDR3 sequence reads: CATSDWNQETQYF. In DNA, the CDR3 is TGTGCCACCAGTGATTGGAATCAAGAGACCCAGTACTTC.

This chain uses TRBV12-3 or TRBV12-4 with TRBJ2-3; D might be TRBD2 (5 bases). V lost 6 bases, J lost 2 bases, and 15 bases lay in between. This CDR3 has 15 amino acids. Here the CDR3 DNA reads TGTGCCAGCAGCTCCGGAGGAAGACCCACAGATACGCAGTATTTT. Encoded protein: CASSSGGRPTDTQYF.

The V call is TRBV10-3, the J call TRBJ2-3, with 12 bases identical to TRBD2. Per germline, CDR1 ENHRY and CDR2 SYGVKD. This CDR3 has 16 residues. Trimming at V came to 6 bases and at J to 2 bases, leaving 6 bases not matched to a gene. The CDR3 sequence: CAIRGTSGGTTDTQYF. The CDR3 region has the DNA TGTGCCATCAGGGGTACTAGCGGGGGGACCACAGATACGCAGTATTTT.

This clonotype occurred many times. This sequence joins TRBV15 and TRBJ2-1, with TRBD2 identical over 8 bases. Germline trimming cut 0 bases from V and 3 bases from J; bases unmatched to any gene: 1. The CDR3 is 15 residues long. Germline lookup yields CDR1 LNHNV and CDR2 YYDKDF (reference sequence). The chain's CDR3 is CATSRDSGNYNEQFF. The CDR3 nucleotides read TGTGCCACCAGCAGAGATAGCGGGAACTACAATGAGCAGTTCTTC.

The V gene is TRBV6-2 or TRBV6-3, the J gene TRBJ1-2, with no clear D. Germline V gene data show CDR1 as MNHEY and CDR2 as SVGEGT. Deletions cut 6 bases from V and 0 bases from J, with 8 bases between. This CDR3 region has 13 residues. The CDR3 loop reads CASSLRSNYGYTF. The CDR3 DNA reads as TGTGCCAGCAGCCTACGATCTAACTATGGCTACACCTTC.

This chain joins TRBV12-3 or TRBV12-4 and TRBJ2-5; D ambiguous. The CDR3 is 12 residues long. V dropped 8 bases and J dropped 4 bases, with 11 bases sitting between them. The CDR3 reads CASGEGPETQYF. The CDR3 coding sequence is TGTGCCAGCGGGGAAGGTCCAGAGACCCAGTACTTC.

The chain carries TRBV20-1 and TRBJ2-5; D call uncertain. Germline CDR1 and CDR2: DFQATT and SNEGSKA (reference sequence). CDR3 length: 14 residues. V gave up 4 bases and J gave up 1 base, with 13 bases separating them. CDR3 loop: CSANPPNFQETQYF. Here the CDR3 DNA reads TGCAGTGCTAATCCCCCCAACTTCCAAGAGACCCAGTACTTC.

This clonotype was seen ten or more times. The rearrangement uses TRBV27 and TRBJ2-7; TRBD1 might be the D (6 bases). Germline V gene data show CDR1 as MNHEY and CDR2 as SMNVEV (reference sequence). V shed 3 bases and J shed 5 bases, with 8 bases lying between them. This CDR3 comprises 12 residues. The CDR3: CASSFTGNEQYF. CDR3 DNA: TGTGCCAGCAGTTTCACAGGGAACGAGCAGTACTTC.

This clonotype was observed a few times. The genes are TRBV4-1 and TRBJ2-2, with TRBD2 matching 8 bases. V gave up 0 bases and J gave up 1 base; unmatched junction bases: 4. This CDR3 region has 17 residues. Germline lookup yields CDR1 MGHRA and CDR2 YSYEKL. CDR3 nucleotide sequence: TGCGCCAGCAGCCAAGATCTCAGCGGGAGGAACACCGGGGAGCTGTTTTTT. It yields the protein CASSQDLSGRNTGELFF.

This clonotype has ten or more counts. J is TRBJ2-1 and V is TRBV10-3; TRBD2 matches at 9 bases. This CDR3 region has 13 residues. The trim removed 4 bases at V and 6 bases at J, leaving 1 base unmatched. Germline assignment: CDR1 ENHRY and CDR2 SYGVKD. Written as DNA, the CDR3 is TGTGCCATCAGTGCGACTAGCGGCAATGAGCAGTTCTTC. This codes for CAISATSGNEQFF.

This clonotype occurred a few times. V and J are TRBV7-9 and TRBJ2-7; D is perhaps TRBD2 (6 bases). The CDR3 covers 17 residues. CDR1 SEHNR and CDR2 FQNEAQ come from the germline V gene (reference sequence). The ends were cut back, 5 bases at V and 2 bases at J, with 22 bases in the middle. The CDR3 protein is CASSPGQAGPAAYEQYF. CDR3 in DNA: TGTGCCAGCAGCCCGGGTCAAGCGGGCCCTGCGGCCTACGAGCAGTACTTC.

The genes are TRBV7-9 and TRBJ2-5; maybe TRBD1 (5 bases). CDR3 size: 13 residues. V was pared by 8 bases and J by 4 bases, with 14 bases between. CDR1 is SEHNR and CDR2 is FQNEAQ in the germline V gene (reference sequence). The CDR3 spells CASRAGMGETQYF. In DNA, the CDR3 is TGTGCCAGCCGGGCAGGGATGGGAGAGACCCAGTACTTC.

This clonotype has at least ten counts. The chain recombines TRBV7-2 with TRBJ2-7, with D hard to call. This CDR3 region has 11 residues. Germline-derived CDR1 and CDR2 are SGHTA and FQGNSA. Trimming stripped 5 bases from V and 3 bases from J, with 5 bases between. The CDR3 reads CASSTLYEQYF. Written as DNA, the CDR3 is TGTGCCAGCAGCACGCTCTACGAGCAGTACTTC.

The CDR3 bases are TGTGCCAGCAGCGCTTCGGGGACTAGAGACAATGAGCAGTTCTTC. Residues: CASSASGTRDNEQFF. The chain has TRBV9 and TRBJ2-1; 8 bases line up with TRBD2. Germline values: CDR1 SGDLS, CDR2 YYNGEE. The CDR3 extends over 15 amino acids. Losses at the gene ends were 3 bases for V and 5 bases for J; bases not matched to a gene: 7.

J is TRBJ2-7 and V is TRBV5-1; D might be TRBD1 (6 bases). Germline lookup yields CDR1 SGHRS and CDR2 YFSETQ. V was cut by 5 bases and J by 2 bases, with 8 bases left in between. CDR3 length: 12 amino acids. CDR3: CASRGATYEQYF. The CDR3 DNA follows: TGCGCCAGCAGGGGGGCAACCTACGAGCAGTACTTC.

The chain uses TRBV5-1 and TRBJ2-2, with D perhaps being TRBD1 or TRBD2 (5 bases each). V was cut by 3 bases and J by 4 bases, with 13 bases left in between. This CDR3 is 15 amino acids long. Germline-derived CDR1 and CDR2 are SGHRS and YFSETQ. CDR3 amino acids: CASSSGDLSTGELFF. The CDR3 DNA reads as TGCGCCAGCAGCTCCGGGGACCTTAGCACCGGGGAGCTGTTTTTT.

This clonotype was detected only a few times. The J gene is TRBJ2-3, the V gene TRBV10-2; 8 bases agree with TRBD2. After removal of 5 bases from V and 4 bases from J, the junction contained 5 bases not matched to a gene. Germline loops: CDR1 WSHSY, CDR2 SAAADI. The CDR3 runs 14 residues. Written as DNA, the CDR3 is TGCGCCAGCAGTCACGGGAGGGGCCCAGATACGCAGTATTTT. Amino acid sequence: CASSHGRGPDTQYF.

This clonotype was counted many times. The chain combines TRBV3-1 with TRBJ2-3; D could derive from TRBD1 or TRBD2 (5 bases each). This CDR3 has 15 amino acids. V was shortened by 1 base and J by 3 bases, with 11 bases between the two germline ends. Germline CDR1 is LGHDT and CDR2 is YNNKEL (reference sequence). The CDR3 region is CASSQAPWGTDTQYF. The CDR3 coding sequence is TGTGCCAGCAGCCAAGCCCCGTGGGGGACAGATACGCAGTATTTT.

This clonotype was detected a few times. The genes are TRBV5-1 and TRBJ2-7; TRBD2 is a possible D gene (6 bases). Germline V gives CDR1 SGHRS, CDR2 YFSETQ. V was pared by 3 bases and J by 3 bases, with 22 bases between. CDR3 length equals 17 residues. CDR3 sequence reads: CASSSGLRTERNYEQYF. In DNA, the CDR3 is TGCGCCAGCAGCTCGGGACTGCGGACGGAGAGGAACTACGAGCAGTACTTC.

V usage is TRBV7-9 and J usage is TRBJ2-7; TRBD1 matches at 10 bases. Germline V gene sequence: CDR1 SEHNR, CDR2 FQNEAQ (reference sequence). This CDR3 contains 14 residues. Losses at the gene ends were 3 bases for V and 5 bases for J; bases not matched to a gene: 4. The CDR3: CASSFRDRGDEQYF. The CDR3 region has the DNA TGTGCCAGCAGCTTCCGGGACAGGGGCGACGAGCAGTACTTC.